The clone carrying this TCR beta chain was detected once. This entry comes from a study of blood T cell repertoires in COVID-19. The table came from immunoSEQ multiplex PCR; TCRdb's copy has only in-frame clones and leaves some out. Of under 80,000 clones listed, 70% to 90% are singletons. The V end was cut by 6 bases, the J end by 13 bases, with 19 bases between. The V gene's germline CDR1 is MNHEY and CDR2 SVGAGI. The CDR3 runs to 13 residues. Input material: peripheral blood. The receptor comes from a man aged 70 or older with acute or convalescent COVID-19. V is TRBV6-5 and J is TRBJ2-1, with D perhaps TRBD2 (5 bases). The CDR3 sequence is CASSLYPEAVQFF. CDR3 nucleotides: TGTGCCAGCAGCCTTTACCCGGAGGCCGTTCAGTTCTTC.